These 17 T cell receptor beta chains were all obtained from the same sample, sequenced in a study of human T cells and chemical hapten exposure. TCRdb re-derived calls from the RACE reads in MiXCR, one entry per CDR3 protein. The sample lists approximately 70,000 distinct CDR3 sequences, 9.8% occurring once. As to time point: patch test 1, 2 weeks after DPC sensitization. This sample's treatment: therapeutic diphenylcyclopropenone sensitization with weekly scalp DPC. Here the sequenced sample was whole blood, taken in connection with sensitization to the hapten diphenylcyclopropenone (DPC). These receptor sequences come from a middle-aged woman with alopecia areata. Some clones in this sample may be carry-over from other donors' samples.

This clonotype came up many times. The rearrangement joins TRBV3-1 to TRBJ1-2; unclear D gene. This CDR3 contains 14 residues. The V and J ends lost 0 bases and 2 bases respectively, with 7 bases between them. Per germline, CDR1 LGHDT and CDR2 YNNKEL (reference sequence). This CDR3 reads CASSQDSPNYGYTF. The CDR3 nucleotides read TGTGCCAGCAGCCAAGATAGTCCCAACTATGGCTACACCTTC.

This chain joins TRBV4-3 and TRBJ1-1; D unclear. The V gene's germline CDR1 is LGHNA and CDR2 YSLEER. The CDR3 sequence is 13 residues long. Deletions cut 4 bases from V and 0 bases from J, with 6 bases between. The CDR3 protein is CASSPTLNTEAFF. CDR3 DNA: TGCGCCAGCAGCCCCACATTGAACACTGAAGCTTTCTTT.

This clonotype was found many times. V is TRBV5-4 and J is TRBJ2-1, with TRBD2 identical over 10 bases. Germline CDR1 reads SGHNT; CDR2 reads YYREEE (reference sequence). The CDR3 contains 16 residues. The V gene end was trimmed by 0 bases and the J gene end by 6 bases; junction bases not matched to a gene: 6. In DNA, the CDR3 is TGTGCCAGCAGCTTGGGGCTAGCGGGGGCCCTCAATGAGCAGTTCTTC. As protein: CASSLGLAGALNEQFF.

This clonotype showed up many times. The chain couples TRBV20-1 to TRBJ2-5, with 8 bases lining up with TRBD2. Per germline, CDR1 DFQATT and CDR2 SNEGSKA (reference sequence). V gave up 3 bases and J gave up 5 bases; unmatched junction bases: 14. This CDR3 contains 16 residues. The CDR3 protein is CSASRAGVLNWETQYF. Here the CDR3 DNA reads TGCAGTGCTAGTAGAGCGGGGGTTTTGAACTGGGAGACCCAGTACTTC.

The sample holds a few counts of this clonotype. Here the CDR3 reads CASSLGTVLEQYF. Written as DNA, the CDR3 is TGTGCCAGCAGCTTAGGTACAGTCCTCGAGCAGTACTTC. The gene calls are TRBV7-2 and TRBJ2-7; D is unclear. V was shortened by 1 base and J by 6 bases, with 10 bases between the two germline ends. Germline V gene data show CDR1 as SGHTA and CDR2 as FQGNSA. This CDR3 region has 13 residues.

This clonotype was found many times. The chain joins TRBV18 to TRBJ1-5; tentative D call: TRBD1 (5 bases). Per germline, CDR1 KGHSH and CDR2 LQKENI. The CDR3 length is 14 residues. The V end was cut by 2 bases, the J end by 1 base, with 6 bases between. The CDR3, as DNA: TGTGCCAGCTCACCAAGGGACAGCAATCAGCCCCAGCATTTT. Translation: CASSPRDSNQPQHF.

This clonotype has more than one count but fewer than ten. In DNA, the CDR3 is TGCGCCAGCAGCCCTCGACTAGCGGGGGGTAAGGATACGCAGTATTTT. This gives the protein CASSPRLAGGKDTQYF. J is TRBJ2-3 and V is TRBV4-3, with 13 bases lining up with TRBD2. The CDR3 is made up of 16 amino acids. Germline V gene data show CDR1 as LGHNA and CDR2 as YSLEER. J was trimmed by 6 bases and V by 4 bases; bases with no gene match: 7.

This clonotype was detected many times. The gene calls are TRBV10-3 and TRBJ1-2; unclear D gene. The CDR3 covers 18 residues. Germline lookup yields CDR1 ENHRY and CDR2 SYGVKD. Trimming stripped 2 bases from V and 5 bases from J, with 24 bases between. CDR3 nucleotides: TGTGCCATCAGTGAGGCAATATCCGGGCCACCATCCCTATATGGCTACACCTTC. The encoded protein is CAISEAISGPPSLYGYTF.

CDR3 sequence (DNA): TGTGCCAGCAGCCTACAGCACGCCGGGGGGGAGCAGTACTTC. Translating it yields CASSLQHAGGEQYF. V gene TRBV3-1 combines with J gene TRBJ2-7; 7 positions agree with TRBD2. V shed 4 bases, J shed 7 bases, and the junction held 10 bases outside the gene matches. In germline, CDR1 is LGHDT, CDR2 YNNKEL (reference sequence). The CDR3 runs to 14 residues.

Here the CDR3 reads CAKTGGMNTEAFF. In nucleotides, the CDR3 is TGTGCCAAAACAGGGGGAATGAACACTGAAGCTTTCTTT. The V call is TRBV2, the J call TRBJ1-1, with 8 bases fitting TRBD1. The germline CDR1 and CDR2 sequences are SNHLY and FYNNEI. The junction had 4 bases not matched to a gene; V was cut back by 10 bases and J by 0 bases. The CDR3 has 13 amino acids.

This chain uses TRBV7-2 with TRBJ2-5; 8 positions agree with TRBD2. Germline values: CDR1 SGHTA, CDR2 FQGNSA. The CDR3 loop spans 15 amino acids. With V trimmed by 2 bases and J by 5 bases, 7 bases remained unmatched. The CDR3 DNA is TGTGCCAGCAGCTTATGGCGGGGCGGGAGGGAGACCCAGTACTTC. Encoded protein: CASSLWRGGRETQYF.

The CDR3 DNA sequence: TGTGCCAGCAGTGAAGGGATGGTTGTCTACGAGCAGTACTTC. This codes for CASSEGMVVYEQYF. The chain combines TRBV2 with TRBJ2-7; D not resolved. The CDR3 is 14 residues long. The germline CDR1 and CDR2 sequences are SNHLY and FYNNEI. Trimming pared 1 base from V and 3 bases from J, leaving 10 bases between.

V usage is TRBV6-5 and J usage is TRBJ1-6; D is unclear. The CDR3 runs to 16 residues. From germline, CDR1 is MNHEY and CDR2 SVGAGI. V shed 6 bases and J shed 3 bases, with 15 bases lying between them. As DNA, the CDR3 is TGTGCCAGCAGCCGGACCGCGCTCATCTATAATTCACCCCTCCACTTT. It encodes CASSRTALIYNSPLHF.

This chain uses TRBV20-1 with TRBJ2-7, with D possibly being TRBD1 (6 bases). Trimming left V 3 bases short and J 7 bases short, with 13 bases between. There are 12 residues in the CDR3. Germline V gene lookup returns CDR1 DFQATT and CDR2 SNEGSKA (reference sequence). In DNA, the CDR3 is TGCAGTGCTAGTCGGACAGCCGGGGAGCAGTACTTC. Protein sequence: CSASRTAGEQYF.

This clonotype was counted ten times or more. The rearrangement uses TRBV3-1 and TRBJ1-5; TRBD1 is a possible D gene (5 bases). V was clipped by 6 bases and J by 3 bases, with 9 bases between them. Per the germline V gene, CDR1 is LGHDT and CDR2 is YNNKEL (reference sequence). This CDR3 has 13 residues. CDR3 protein: CASSGGYNQPQHF. CDR3 sequence (DNA): TGTGCCAGCAGTGGGGGGTACAATCAGCCCCAGCATTTT.

The rearrangement links TRBV11-2 to TRBJ2-5; 9 bases align to TRBD2. This CDR3 is built from 16 residues. V lost 8 bases and J lost 4; bases outside the gene matches: 14. Germline loops: CDR1 SGHAT, CDR2 FQNNGV. CDR3 sequence: CASLGSSGGWGETQYF. CDR3 sequence (DNA): TGTGCCAGCCTGGGAAGTAGCGGGGGATGGGGAGAGACCCAGTACTTC.

The chain uses TRBV27 and TRBJ1-1, with D uncertain. The V end lost 0 bases, the J end lost 7 bases, and 21 bases lay between the germline ends. The V gene's germline CDR1 is MNHEY and CDR2 SMNVEV (reference sequence). The CDR3 has 17 residues. The CDR3: CASSLSVGSRPGSEAFF. CDR3 DNA sequence: TGTGCCAGCAGTTTATCGGTAGGCAGCCGCCCGGGGAGTGAAGCTTTCTTT.